This record concerns one T cell receptor beta chain sequence. The antigen remains undetermined. Repertoires were generated with immunoSEQ multiplex PCR, while TCRdb's copy carries only in-frame clones and drops some. This table holds roughly 92,000 clones, 90% found once. With 6 bases removed from V and 6 bases from J, the gap between germline ends came to 9 bases. CDR3 size: 12 residues. Per the germline V gene, CDR1 is MNHEY and CDR2 is SMNVEV (reference sequence). The record originates from a study of graft-versus-host responses after intestinal transplantation. The sample here was unstimulated CD4+ T cells sorted from spleen or lymph node cells, taken before intestinal transplant. The receptor's source is a human donor who received an intestinal transplant. V and J are TRBV27 and TRBJ2-1, with a weak D call TRBD2 (5 bases). CDR3 nucleotide sequence: TGTGCCAGCAGACGGGGTCCCAATGAGCAGTTCTTC. Protein product: CASRRGPNEQFF.